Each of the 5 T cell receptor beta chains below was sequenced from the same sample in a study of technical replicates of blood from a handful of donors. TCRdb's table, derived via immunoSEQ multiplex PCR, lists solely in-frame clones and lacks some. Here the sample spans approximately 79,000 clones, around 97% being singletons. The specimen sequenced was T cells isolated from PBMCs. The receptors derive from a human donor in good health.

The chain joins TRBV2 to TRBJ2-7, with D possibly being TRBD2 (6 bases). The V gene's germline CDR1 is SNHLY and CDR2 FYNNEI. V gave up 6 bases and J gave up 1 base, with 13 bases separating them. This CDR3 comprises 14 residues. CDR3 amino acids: CASRGRRPSYEQYF. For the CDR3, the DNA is TGTGCCAGCAGGGGGAGGAGACCGTCCTACGAGCAGTACTTC.

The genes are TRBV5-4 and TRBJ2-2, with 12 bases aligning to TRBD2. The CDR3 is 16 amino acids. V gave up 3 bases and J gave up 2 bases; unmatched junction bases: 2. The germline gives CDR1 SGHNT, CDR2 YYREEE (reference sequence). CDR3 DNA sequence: TGTGCCAGCAGCTCAGGACTAGCGGGAAACACCGGGGAGCTGTTTTTT. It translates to CASSSGLAGNTGELFF.

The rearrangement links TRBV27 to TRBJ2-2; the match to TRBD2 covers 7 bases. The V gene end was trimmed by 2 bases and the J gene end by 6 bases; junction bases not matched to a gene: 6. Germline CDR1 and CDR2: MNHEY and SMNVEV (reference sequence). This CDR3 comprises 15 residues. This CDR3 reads CASSLAGVGSGELFF. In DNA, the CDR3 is TGTGCCAGCAGTTTAGCGGGGGTTGGTTCCGGGGAGCTGTTTTTT.

CDR3 loop: CASSPYGGQRSVNTEAFF. DNA for the CDR3: TGTGCCAGCAGCCCCTATGGGGGACAGCGGTCGGTGAACACTGAAGCTTTCTTT. The chain links TRBV28 to TRBJ1-1, with 7 positions matching TRBD1. This CDR3 spans 18 amino acids. Per the germline V gene, CDR1 is MDHEN and CDR2 is SYDVKM. The J segment lost 0 bases and the V segment lost 6 bases, leaving 16 bases of the junction unmatched.

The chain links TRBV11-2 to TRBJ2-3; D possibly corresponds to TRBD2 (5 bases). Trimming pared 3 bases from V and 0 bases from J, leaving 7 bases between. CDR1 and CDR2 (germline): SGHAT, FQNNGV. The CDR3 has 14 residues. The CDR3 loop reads CASSFGGSTDTQYF. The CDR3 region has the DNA TGTGCCAGCAGCTTTGGCGGGAGCACAGATACGCAGTATTTT.